Listed here are 21 T cell receptor beta chains from one sample, sequenced in a study of identical twins. TCRdb re-derived calls from the 5' RACE reads in MiXCR, one entry per CDR3 protein. There are over 200,000 distinct CDR3 sequences in the sample; over 8% occur only once, and just over 5% lies in the top ten. Sequences were obtained from memory (CD45RO+) T cells sorted from blood. The source is a woman aged 18-29 years in good health.

The chain combines TRBV12-3 or TRBV12-4 with TRBJ2-7; 8 bases fit TRBD1. CDR3 length: 12 residues. The V segment lost 5 bases and the J segment 8 bases; nucleotides outside the gene matches: 5. CDR3 nucleotide sequence: TGTGCCAGCAGTAGATCAGGGGGCAAGCAGTACTTC. Translating gives CASSRSGGKQYF.

The chain couples TRBV2 to TRBJ1-2; a possible D gene is TRBD1 (5 bases). Looked up from germline, CDR1 is SNHLY and CDR2 is FYNNEI. This CDR3 has 13 amino acids. V dropped 11 bases and J dropped 0 bases, with 13 bases sitting between them. CDR3 DNA sequence: TGTGCCGGAGGCACCAGGGCTAACTATGGCTACACCTTC. It specifies CAGGTRANYGYTF.

This clonotype came up a few times. V and J are TRBV5-1 and TRBJ1-2; D remains unclear. In germline, CDR1 is SGHRS, CDR2 YFSETQ. The V gene lost 3 bases and the J gene lost 6 bases, with 18 bases spanning the gap. This CDR3 region has 15 residues. CDR3 amino acids: CASSSGTDAGHGYTF. The CDR3 nucleotides read TGCGCCAGCAGCTCGGGAACGGACGCGGGCCATGGCTACACCTTC.

This chain joins TRBV11-2 and TRBJ2-2; D may be TRBD1 (5 bases). This CDR3 is 15 amino acids long. CDR1 and CDR2 from the germline V gene are SGHAT and FQNNGV. V lost 4 bases, J lost 4 bases, and 13 bases lay in between. CDR3 region: CASSSRSQGTGELFF. The CDR3 DNA sequence: TGTGCCAGCAGCTCAAGGTCCCAGGGCACCGGGGAGCTGTTTTTT.

The rearrangement joins TRBV3-1 to TRBJ2-1; no reliable D call. The CDR3 sequence is 12 residues long. Germline V gene lookup returns CDR1 LGHDT and CDR2 YNNKEL (reference sequence). V lost 1 base and J 8 bases, leaving 6 bases between the germline ends. Here the CDR3 DNA reads TGTGCCAGCAGCCAAGTGAAACATGAGCAGTTCTTC. Translation: CASSQVKHEQFF.

The chain links TRBV11-1 to TRBJ2-7; TRBD2 matches at 8 bases. Germline CDR1 reads SGHAT; CDR2 reads FQDESV (reference sequence). The CDR3 is 13 amino acids. Trimming at V came to 5 bases and at J to 2 bases, leaving 2 bases not matched to a gene. CDR3 sequence: CASSQGLAYEQYF. DNA for the CDR3: TGTGCCAGCAGCCAGGGACTAGCCTACGAGCAGTACTTC.

The chain joins TRBV9 to TRBJ2-5; 10 bases map to TRBD2. The length of the CDR3 is 15 residues. The trim removed 3 bases at V and 7 bases at J, leaving 9 bases unmatched. The V gene's germline CDR1 is SGDLS and CDR2 YYNGEE. The CDR3 nucleotides are TGTGCCAGCAGCGCTAGCGGGGGACCCGTTGGGACCCAGTACTTC. Translating it yields CASSASGGPVGTQYF.

This clonotype came up a few times. The chain is built from TRBV10-3 and TRBJ1-2; TRBD1 matches at 7 bases. V lost 10 bases to trimming and J lost 8 bases; unmatched junction nucleotides: 7. The CDR3 covers 11 residues. Germline loops: CDR1 ENHRY, CDR2 SYGVKD. Written as DNA, the CDR3 is TGTGCCAGCGGACAGGATCCCGGCTACACCTTC. It is translated as CASGQDPGYTF.

In this sample, this clonotype turned up a few times. The chain's CDR3 is CASSLQFSGQPQHF. The CDR3 coding sequence is TGTGCCAGCAGCTTACAGTTTTCCGGACAGCCCCAGCATTTT. V gene TRBV7-2 combines with J gene TRBJ1-5; unclear D gene. CDR1 is SGHTA, CDR2 FQGNSA, per germline. The CDR3 has 14 residues. V lost 2 bases and J 7 bases, leaving 12 bases between the germline ends.

V gene TRBV9 combines with J gene TRBJ2-6; the D is unclear. This CDR3 contains 12 residues. Trimming took 0 bases from V and 10 from J, leaving 5 bases between them. Germline CDR1 reads SGDLS; CDR2 reads YYNGEE. CDR3 residues: CASSVGSNVLTF. DNA of the CDR3: TGTGCCAGCAGCGTAGGGTCAAACGTCCTGACTTTC.

This clonotype showed up just a few times. The rearrangement uses TRBV11-2 and TRBJ2-7; D is ambiguous. V lost 5 bases, J lost 6 bases, and 14 bases lay in between. Germline V gene lookup returns CDR1 SGHAT and CDR2 FQNNGV. This CDR3 has 13 residues. The CDR3 is CASSLSAGREQYF. CDR3 bases: TGTGCCAGCAGCCTGTCGGCAGGCCGCGAGCAGTACTTC.

This clonotype appeared a few times. V gene TRBV7-9 combines with J gene TRBJ2-7; 8 nucleotides line up with TRBD1. V was clipped by 5 bases and J by 5 bases; unmatched bases: 11. The CDR3 has 15 amino acids. The germline V gene encodes CDR1 SEHNR and CDR2 FQNEAQ (reference sequence). The DNA for the CDR3 is TGTGCCAGCAGCCCCCGGACAGGGCAGGCCCACGAGCAGTACTTC. This encodes CASSPRTGQAHEQYF. Together with reference TRBV7-9 and TRBJ2-7, the CDR3 gives the full variable domain: DTGVSQNPRHKITKRGQNVTFRCDPISEHNRLYWYRQTLGQGPEFLTYFQNEAQLEKSRLLSDRFSAERPKGSFSTLEIQRTEQGDSAMYLCASSPRTGQAHEQYFGPGTRLTVT.

The table lists this clonotype with a few counts. This rearrangement joins TRBV2 to TRBJ1-2; D may be TRBD1 (6 bases). Germline V gene lookup returns CDR1 SNHLY and CDR2 FYNNEI. V shed 7 bases and J shed 4 bases, with 13 bases lying between them. The CDR3 spans 13 residues. The CDR3 is CASNPDSLYGYTF. Here the CDR3 DNA reads TGTGCCAGCAACCCGGACAGCCTCTATGGCTACACCTTC.

The CDR3 DNA is TGCAGTGCCCTCCGACCGCAGCGGGGGGCTACGCAGTATTTT. This codes for CSALRPQRGATQYF. This rearrangement joins TRBV20-1 to TRBJ2-3; 9 bases match TRBD2. Germline V gives CDR1 DFQATT, CDR2 SNEGSKA (reference sequence). J was trimmed by 8 bases and V by 6 bases; bases with no gene match: 12. This CDR3 spans 14 amino acids.

The rearrangement joins TRBV20-1 to TRBJ2-7; 8 nucleotides align to TRBD2. The CDR3 length is 13 residues. Germline V gene data show CDR1 as DFQATT and CDR2 as SNEGSKA (reference sequence). Losses at the gene ends were 7 bases for V and 9 bases for J; bases not matched to a gene: 14. The CDR3 nucleotides read TGCAGTGTAAGATTAGCGGGAATTCCCGGGCAGTACTTC. Amino acid sequence: CSVRLAGIPGQYF.

The table lists this clonotype with a few counts. The genes are TRBV30 and TRBJ1-2, with TRBD1 as a possible D gene (5 bases). CDR1 GTSNPN and CDR2 SVGIG come from the germline V gene (reference sequence). This CDR3 is 16 amino acids long. V was pared by 0 bases and J by 0 bases, with 14 bases between. Here the CDR3 reads CAWSVTRQLTNYGYTF. The CDR3 nucleotides are TGTGCCTGGAGTGTAACGCGACAGCTAACTAACTATGGCTACACCTTC.

This clonotype was found once. A read error may be the cause here, since a much bigger clone is one base away. The chain joins TRBV12-3 or TRBV12-4 to TRBJ1-1; 10 nucleotides match TRBD1. The CDR3 runs to 14 residues. CDR3 protein: CPSRGTGVPTEAFF. CDR3 DNA sequence: TGTCCCAGCAGGGGGACAGGGGTCCCCACTGAAGCTTTCTTT.

CDR3 in DNA: TGCGCCAGCAGCCAAGACCCCTACAATGAGCAGTTCTTC. This codes for CASSQDPYNEQFF. J is TRBJ2-1 and V is TRBV4-3; D is unclear. V was shortened by 0 bases and J by 2 bases, with 2 bases between the two germline ends. The CDR3 is 13 amino acids. The V gene's germline CDR1 is LGHNA and CDR2 YSLEER.

This clonotype has just a few counts. The rearrangement links TRBV27 to TRBJ2-3; possible D gene TRBD1, 5 bases. V was trimmed by 2 bases and J by 2 bases, leaving 11 bases between them. Germline V gene data show CDR1 as MNHEY and CDR2 as SMNVEV (reference sequence). The CDR3 has 15 residues. CDR3 in DNA: TGTGCCAGCAGTTTAAAGTACAGGTCCACAGATACGCAGTATTTT. Its protein is CASSLKYRSTDTQYF.

The sample holds many counts of this clonotype. The gene calls are TRBV24-1 and TRBJ1-1; no reliable D call. Trimming removed 9 bases at V and 2 bases at J, with 18 bases between. CDR3 length: 15 amino acids. Germline CDR1 reads KGHDR; CDR2 reads SFDVKD. For the CDR3, the DNA is TGTGCCACCGACACGGACGGAAACCTCAACACTGAAGCTTTCTTT. Translated, it gives CATDTDGNLNTEAFF.

This clonotype was observed a few times. The V call is TRBV7-9, the J call TRBJ1-3, with D hard to call. The CDR3 has 15 amino acids. Trimming pared 3 bases from V and 1 base from J, leaving 10 bases between. Germline V gene sequence: CDR1 SEHNR, CDR2 FQNEAQ (reference sequence). In nucleotides, the CDR3 is TGTGCCAGCAGCTTTCTCGCTGGTTCTGGAAACACCATATATTTT. Translation: CASSFLAGSGNTIYF.